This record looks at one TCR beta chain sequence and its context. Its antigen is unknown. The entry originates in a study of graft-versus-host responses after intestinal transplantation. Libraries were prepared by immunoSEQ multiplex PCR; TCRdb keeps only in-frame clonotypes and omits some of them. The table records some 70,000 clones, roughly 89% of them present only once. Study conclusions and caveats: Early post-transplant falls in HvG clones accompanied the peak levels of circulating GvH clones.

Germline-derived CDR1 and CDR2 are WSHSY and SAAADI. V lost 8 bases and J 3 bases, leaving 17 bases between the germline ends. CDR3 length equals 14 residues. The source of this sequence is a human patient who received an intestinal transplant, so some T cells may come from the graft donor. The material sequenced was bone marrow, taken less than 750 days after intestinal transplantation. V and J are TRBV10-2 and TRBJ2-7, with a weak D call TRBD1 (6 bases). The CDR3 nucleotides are TGCGCCAGCGAATCAGGGGCACGTCTCTACGAGCAGTACTTC. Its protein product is CASESGARLYEQYF.